This T cell receptor (beta chain) comes out of a study of blood T cell repertoires in COVID-19. Overall study: Donors in the United States, Italy and Spain gave samples during acute or convalescent COVID-19.

The junction had 0 bases not matched to a gene; V was cut back by 6 bases and J by 1 base. The CDR3 is 14 residues long. The germline gives CDR1 SGHTA, CDR2 FQGNSA. TCRdb's copy holds only in-frame clones and misses some; the assay was immunoSEQ multiplex PCR. The repertoire holds some 200,000 clones, roughly 86% seen once, with 5.5% to 8.5% in the top ten. What was sequenced was peripheral blood. The chain employs TRBV7-2 and TRBJ2-3; 11 bases agree with TRBD2. This sequence was found in a woman older than 75 in a cohort sampled during active or convalescent COVID-19. The CDR3 bases are TGTGCCAGCAGGACTAGCGGGGGCACAGATACGCAGTATTTT. This sequence encodes CASRTSGGTDTQYF.